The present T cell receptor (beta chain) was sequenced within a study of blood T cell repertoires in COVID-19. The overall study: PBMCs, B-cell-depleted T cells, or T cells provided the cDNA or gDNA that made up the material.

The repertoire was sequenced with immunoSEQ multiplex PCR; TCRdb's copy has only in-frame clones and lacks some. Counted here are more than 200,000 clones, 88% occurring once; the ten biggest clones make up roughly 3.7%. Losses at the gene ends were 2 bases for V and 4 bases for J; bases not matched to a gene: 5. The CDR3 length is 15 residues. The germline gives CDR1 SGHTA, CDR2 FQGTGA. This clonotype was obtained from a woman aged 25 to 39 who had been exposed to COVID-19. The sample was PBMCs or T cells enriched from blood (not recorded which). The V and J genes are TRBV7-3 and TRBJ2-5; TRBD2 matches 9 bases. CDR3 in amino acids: CASSLAASGAETQYF. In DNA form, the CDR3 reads TGTGCCAGCAGCTTAGCCGCTAGCGGGGCAGAGACCCAGTACTTC.